A single T cell receptor beta chain is shown here with its context. Its antigen is not identified. As for treatment: roughly 11-day PBMC culture with coronavirus spike peptide pools or control peptides (ViraFEST assay). Researchers used the Oncomine TCR Beta short-read assay to sequence DNA from cultured CD4+ T cells. TCRdb reprocessed the PCR reads with MiXCR, giving one entry per CDR3 protein. Of around 9,700 distinct CDR3 sequences listed, around 23% are singletons. The data are from a study of vaccination and CD4 T cells after COVID-19. Study-wide findings and caveats: Convalescent patients' clones that were vaccine-specific were spike mono-reactive in 304 of 307 cases.

Germline CDR1 and CDR2: DFQATT and SNEGSKA (reference sequence). Between the trimmed V and J ends, which lost 6 bases and 1 base, there was a span of 14 bases. The CDR3 is 14 amino acids. Sequencing was performed on CD4+ T cells from blood, cultured in vitro, taken after SARS-CoV-2 vaccination. The sequence came from a human donor who had recovered from COVID-19. This chain joins TRBV20-1 and TRBJ2-3; D possibly matches TRBD1 or TRBD2 (6 bases each). CDR3 bases: TGCAGTGCCGTCACGGGGGCTGGCACAGATACGCAGTATTTT. Protein product: CSAVTGAGTDTQYF.